The T cell receptor beta chain described here comes from a study of OX40 agonist ivuxolimab in advanced cancers. Study at large: Patients' therapy was ivuxolimab, an antibody that acts as an agonist of OX40 (CD134). Intravenous ivuxolimab was administered to patients every 2 weeks at 0.01 to 10 mg/kg.

The ends were cut back, 0 bases at V and 7 bases at J, with 18 bases in the middle. The germline V gene has CDR1 LGHNA and CDR2 YNFKEQ. This CDR3 is built from 16 residues. Sequencing used immunoSEQ multiplex PCR; TCRdb keeps in-frame clones, though not all of them. The table has under 30,000 clones, roughly 80% seen once. This clone was picked up a small number of times. Antigen specificity is unknown. Study observations and caveats: The CD4+ and CD8+ T cells in the blood had expanded clonally by week 6 at 0.1 to 3.0 mg/kg.

The chain has TRBV4-2 and TRBJ1-2; D uncertain. This TCR derives from an adult with an advanced solid tumor such as melanoma, head and neck, liver or kidney cancer. The material was CD4+ or CD8+ T cells sorted from blood, obtained in a trial of the OX40 agonist ivuxolimab. The CDR3 protein is CASSQEYGVFGSGYTF. CDR3 in DNA: TGTGCCAGCAGCCAAGAATACGGGGTATTCGGGAGTGGCTACACCTTC.